The clone carrying this T cell receptor beta chain has a count of ten or more. Its target is not known. RNA transcripts were the template for amplifying TCR beta CDR3 regions. HTBI primers were the set used in a first-round RT-PCR of the TCR CDR3. TCRdb ran MiXCR on the multiplex PCR reads and lists one entry per CDR3 protein. Of some 760,000 distinct CDR3 sequences listed, about 14% were seen once; the top ten hold about a tenth. This sample is part of a study of T cells in Graves' hyperthyroidism and ophthalmopathy. Study-level results: The model foresaw ophthalmopathy a median around 6 months prior to onset. A model of 13 V-J pairs discriminated ophthalmopathy from stable hyperthyroidism.

Germline V lookup: CDR1 SGHVS, CDR2 FQNEAQ. The ends were cut back, 6 bases at V and 1 base at J, with 10 bases in the middle. The CDR3 is made up of 14 amino acids. V is TRBV7-8 and J is TRBJ2-4, with D possibly being TRBD2 (5 bases). The sample was blood. This sequence originates from a woman younger than 35 with Graves' hyperthyroidism. CDR3 DNA: TGTGCCAGCAGTGGGAGTTTGGCCAAAAACATTCAGTACTTC. Its translation is CASSGSLAKNIQYF.